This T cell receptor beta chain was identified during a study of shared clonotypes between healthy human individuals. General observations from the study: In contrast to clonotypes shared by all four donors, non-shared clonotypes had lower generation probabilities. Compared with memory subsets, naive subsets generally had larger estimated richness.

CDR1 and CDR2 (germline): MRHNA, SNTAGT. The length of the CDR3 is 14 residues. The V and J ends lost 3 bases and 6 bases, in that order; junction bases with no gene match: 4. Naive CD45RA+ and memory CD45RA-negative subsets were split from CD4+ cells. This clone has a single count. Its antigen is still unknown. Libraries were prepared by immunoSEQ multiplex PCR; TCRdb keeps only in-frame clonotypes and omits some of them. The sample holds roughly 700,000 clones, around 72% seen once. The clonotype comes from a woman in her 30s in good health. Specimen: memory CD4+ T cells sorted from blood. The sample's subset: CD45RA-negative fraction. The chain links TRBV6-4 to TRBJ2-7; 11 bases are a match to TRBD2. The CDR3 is CASSEIAGGGEQYF. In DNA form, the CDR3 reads TGTGCCAGCAGTGAGATAGCGGGAGGGGGCGAGCAGTACTTC.